This T cell receptor (beta chain) is drawn from a study of blood T cell repertoires in COVID-19. The wider study: The United States, Italy and Spain provided the acute and convalescent COVID-19 samples. Sources were T cells, B-cell-depleted T cells, or PBMCs; the material itself was cDNA or gDNA.

This CDR3 contains 13 residues. V dropped 5 bases and J dropped 8 bases, with 13 bases sitting between them. Germline CDR1 and CDR2: SGDLS and YYNGEE. In the original workflow: Reference gene primers were amplified, and this amplification served to estimate nucleated cell counts. Produced via immunoSEQ multiplex PCR; TCRdb's table is partial and in-frame only. V, J and clone size derive from that table, while D and trimming were established from the DNA sequence. Of roughly 71,000 clones in the sample, roughly 88% were seen once. Sequencing was done on a sample of peripheral blood. The sequence was obtained from a man aged 30 to 39 with acute or convalescent COVID-19. The chain couples TRBV9 to TRBJ1-4; maybe TRBD1 (5 bases). This CDR3 reads CASSQGSREKLFF. DNA for the CDR3: TGTGCCAGCAGTCAGGGTTCCAGGGAAAAACTGTTTTTT.